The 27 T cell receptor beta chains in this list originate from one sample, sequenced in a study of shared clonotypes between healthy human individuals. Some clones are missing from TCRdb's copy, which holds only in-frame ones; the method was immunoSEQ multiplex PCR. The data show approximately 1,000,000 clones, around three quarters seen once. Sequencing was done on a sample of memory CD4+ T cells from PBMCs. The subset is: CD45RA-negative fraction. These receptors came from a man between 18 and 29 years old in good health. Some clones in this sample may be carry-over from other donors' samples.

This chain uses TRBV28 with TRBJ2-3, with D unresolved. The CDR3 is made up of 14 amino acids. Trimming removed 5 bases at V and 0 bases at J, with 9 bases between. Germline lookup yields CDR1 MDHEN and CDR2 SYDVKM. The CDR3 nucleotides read TGTGCCAGCAGTCCCCCGGACAGCACAGATACGCAGTATTTT. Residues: CASSPPDSTDTQYF.

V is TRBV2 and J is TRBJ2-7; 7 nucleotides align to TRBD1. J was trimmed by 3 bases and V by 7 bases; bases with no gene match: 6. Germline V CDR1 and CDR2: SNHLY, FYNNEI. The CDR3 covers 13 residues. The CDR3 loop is CASNLDRNYEQYF. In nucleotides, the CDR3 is TGTGCCAGCAACCTGGACAGGAACTACGAGCAGTACTTC. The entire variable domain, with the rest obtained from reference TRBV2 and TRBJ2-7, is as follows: EPEVTQTPSHQVTQMGQEVILRCVPISNHLYFYWYRQILGQKVEFLVSFYNNEISEKSEIFDDQFSVERPDGSNFTLKIRSTKLEDSAMYFCASNLDRNYEQYFGPGTRLTVT.

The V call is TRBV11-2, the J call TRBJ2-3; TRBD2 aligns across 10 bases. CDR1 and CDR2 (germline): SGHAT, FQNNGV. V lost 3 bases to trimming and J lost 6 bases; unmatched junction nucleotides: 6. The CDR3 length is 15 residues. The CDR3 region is CASSFRLAGEDTQYF. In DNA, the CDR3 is TGTGCCAGCAGCTTCCGGCTAGCGGGAGAGGATACGCAGTATTTT.

In DNA form, the CDR3 reads TGTGCCAGCAGCGCTGACCAGAACACTGAAGCTTTCTTT. Translated, it gives CASSADQNTEAFF. The chain links TRBV7-2 to TRBJ1-1; unclear D gene. The CDR3 has 13 residues. V lost 5 bases, J lost 1 base, and 8 bases lay in between. The germline CDR1 and CDR2 sequences are SGHTA and FQGNSA.

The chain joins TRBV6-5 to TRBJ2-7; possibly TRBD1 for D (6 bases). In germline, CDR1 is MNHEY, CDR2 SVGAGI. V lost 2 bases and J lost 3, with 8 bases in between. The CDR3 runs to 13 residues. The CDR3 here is CASSYRTDYEQYF. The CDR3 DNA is TGTGCCAGCAGTTACCGGACAGACTACGAGCAGTACTTC.

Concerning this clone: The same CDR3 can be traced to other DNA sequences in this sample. The CDR3 loop reads CAISLGQSYEQYF. CDR3 nucleotides: TGTGCCATCAGCCTGGGACAGTCCTACGAGCAGTACTTC. The chain couples TRBV10-3 to TRBJ2-7; 7 bases fit TRBD1. The CDR3 covers 13 residues. From germline, CDR1 is ENHRY and CDR2 SYGVKD. V lost 6 bases, J lost 1 base, and 3 bases stayed unmatched.

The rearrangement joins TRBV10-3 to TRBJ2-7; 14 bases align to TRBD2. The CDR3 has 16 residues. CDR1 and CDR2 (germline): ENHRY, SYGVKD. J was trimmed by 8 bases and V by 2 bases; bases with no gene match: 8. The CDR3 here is CAISEGTSGGDLQQYF. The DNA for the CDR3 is TGTGCCATCAGTGAGGGGACTAGCGGGGGCGATCTGCAGCAGTACTTC.

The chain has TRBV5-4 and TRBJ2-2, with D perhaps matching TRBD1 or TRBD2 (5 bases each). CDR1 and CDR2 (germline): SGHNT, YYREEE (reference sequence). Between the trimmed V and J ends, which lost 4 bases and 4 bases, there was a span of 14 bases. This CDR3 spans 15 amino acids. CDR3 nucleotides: TGTGCCAGCAGCCGTACAAATGGGGGCACCGGGGAGCTGTTTTTT. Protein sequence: CASSRTNGGTGELFF.

The CDR3 protein is CASSIANRGQPQHF. The CDR3 nucleotides are TGTGCCAGTAGTATAGCCAACAGGGGTCAGCCCCAGCATTTT. This chain links TRBV19 with TRBJ1-5, with 7 bases fitting TRBD1. Per germline, CDR1 LNHDA and CDR2 SQIVND (reference sequence). The CDR3 runs to 14 residues. Germline trimming cut 1 base from V and 6 bases from J; bases unmatched to any gene: 3.

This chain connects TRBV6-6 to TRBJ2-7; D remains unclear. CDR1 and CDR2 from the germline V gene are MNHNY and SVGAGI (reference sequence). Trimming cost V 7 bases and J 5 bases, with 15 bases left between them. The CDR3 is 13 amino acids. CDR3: CASNPRVHDEQYF. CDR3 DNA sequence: TGTGCCAGCAACCCTAGGGTCCATGACGAGCAGTACTTC.

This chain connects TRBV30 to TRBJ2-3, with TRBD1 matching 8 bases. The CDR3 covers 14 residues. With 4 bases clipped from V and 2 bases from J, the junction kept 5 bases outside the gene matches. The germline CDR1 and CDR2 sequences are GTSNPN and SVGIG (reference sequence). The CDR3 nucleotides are TGTGCCTGGAATCCGGGACAGGACACAGATACGCAGTATTTT. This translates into CAWNPGQDTDTQYF.

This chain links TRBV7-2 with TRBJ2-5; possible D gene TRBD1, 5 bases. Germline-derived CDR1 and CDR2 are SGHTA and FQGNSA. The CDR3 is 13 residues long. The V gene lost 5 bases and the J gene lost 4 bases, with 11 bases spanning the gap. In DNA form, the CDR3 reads TGTGCCAGCAGCCCCGACAGAAGAGAGACCCAGTACTTC. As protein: CASSPDRRETQYF.

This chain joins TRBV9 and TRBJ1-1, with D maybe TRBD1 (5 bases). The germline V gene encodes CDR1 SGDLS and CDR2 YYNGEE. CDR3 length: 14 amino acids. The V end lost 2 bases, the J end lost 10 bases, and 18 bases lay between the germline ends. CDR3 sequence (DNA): TGTGCCAGCAGCGTGGGGGGTGAGAACAACGCAGCTTTCTTT. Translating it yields CASSVGGENNAAFF.

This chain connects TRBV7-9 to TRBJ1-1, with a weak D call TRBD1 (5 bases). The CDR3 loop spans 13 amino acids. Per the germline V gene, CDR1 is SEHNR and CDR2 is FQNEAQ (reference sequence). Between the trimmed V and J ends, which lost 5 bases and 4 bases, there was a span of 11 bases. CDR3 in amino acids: CASSPEGSTEAFF. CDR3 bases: TGTGCCAGCAGCCCCGAGGGGAGCACTGAAGCTTTCTTT.

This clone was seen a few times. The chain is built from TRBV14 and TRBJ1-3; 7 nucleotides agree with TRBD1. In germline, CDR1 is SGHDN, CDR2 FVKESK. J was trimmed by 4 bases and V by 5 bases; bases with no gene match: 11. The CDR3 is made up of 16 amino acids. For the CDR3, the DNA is TGTGCCAGCAGCAACTATGACAGGGTTCGAGGAAACACCATATATTTT. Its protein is CASSNYDRVRGNTIYF.

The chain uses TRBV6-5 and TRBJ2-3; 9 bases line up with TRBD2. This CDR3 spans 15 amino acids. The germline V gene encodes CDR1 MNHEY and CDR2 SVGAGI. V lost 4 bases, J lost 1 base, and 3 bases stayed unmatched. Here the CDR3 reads CASSSRTSGTDTQYF. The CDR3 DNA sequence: TGTGCCAGCAGTTCCCGGACTAGCGGCACAGATACGCAGTATTTT.

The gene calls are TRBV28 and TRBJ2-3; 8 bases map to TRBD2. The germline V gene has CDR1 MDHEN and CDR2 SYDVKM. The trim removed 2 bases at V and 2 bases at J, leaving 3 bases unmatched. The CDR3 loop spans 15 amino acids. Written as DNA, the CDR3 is TGTGCCAGCAGTTTAGCTAGCGGGTACACAGATACGCAGTATTTT. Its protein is CASSLASGYTDTQYF.

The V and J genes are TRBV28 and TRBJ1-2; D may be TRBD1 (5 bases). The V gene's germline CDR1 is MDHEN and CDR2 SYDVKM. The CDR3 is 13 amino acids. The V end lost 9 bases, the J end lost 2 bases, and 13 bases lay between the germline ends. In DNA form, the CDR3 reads TGTGCCAGATACCGACGGGACAACTATGGCTACACCTTC. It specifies CARYRRDNYGYTF.

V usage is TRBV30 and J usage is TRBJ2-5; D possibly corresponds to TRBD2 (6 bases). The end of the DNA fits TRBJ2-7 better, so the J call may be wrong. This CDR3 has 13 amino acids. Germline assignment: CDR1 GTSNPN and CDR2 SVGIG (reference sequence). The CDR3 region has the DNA TGTGCCTGGAGTGTACTAGCCCTGGGCGAGCAGTACTTC. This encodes CAWSVLALGEQYF.

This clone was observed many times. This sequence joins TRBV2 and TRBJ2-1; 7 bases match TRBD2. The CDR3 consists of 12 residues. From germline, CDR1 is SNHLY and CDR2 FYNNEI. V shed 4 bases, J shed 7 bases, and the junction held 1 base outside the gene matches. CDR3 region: CASSGLANEQFF. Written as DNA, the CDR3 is TGTGCCAGCAGTGGACTAGCAAATGAGCAGTTCTTC.

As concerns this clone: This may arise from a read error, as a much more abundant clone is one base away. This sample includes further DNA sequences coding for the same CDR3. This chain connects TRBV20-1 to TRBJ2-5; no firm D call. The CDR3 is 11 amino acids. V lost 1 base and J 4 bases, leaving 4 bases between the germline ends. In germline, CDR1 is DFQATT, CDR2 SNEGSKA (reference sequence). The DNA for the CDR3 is TGCAGTGCTAGAGGGGGAGAGACCCAGTACTTC. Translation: CSARGGETQYF.

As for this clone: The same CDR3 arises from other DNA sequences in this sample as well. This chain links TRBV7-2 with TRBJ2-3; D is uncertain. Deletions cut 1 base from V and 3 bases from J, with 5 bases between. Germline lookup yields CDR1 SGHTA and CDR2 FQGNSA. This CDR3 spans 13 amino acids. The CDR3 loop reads CASSLVRTDTQYF. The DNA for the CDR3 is TGTGCCAGCAGCTTAGTAAGAACAGATACGCAGTATTTT.

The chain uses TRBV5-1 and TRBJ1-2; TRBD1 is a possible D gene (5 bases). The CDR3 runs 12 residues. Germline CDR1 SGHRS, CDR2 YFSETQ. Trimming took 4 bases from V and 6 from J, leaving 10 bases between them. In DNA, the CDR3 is TGCGCCAGCAGCCCCGGGGGGGATGGCTACACCTTC. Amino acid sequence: CASSPGGDGYTF.

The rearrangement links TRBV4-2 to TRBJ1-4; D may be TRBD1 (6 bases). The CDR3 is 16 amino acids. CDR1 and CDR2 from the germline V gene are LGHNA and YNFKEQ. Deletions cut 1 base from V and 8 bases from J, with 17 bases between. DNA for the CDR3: TGTGCCAGCAGCCAAGTACAGGGTGGGAGCATCGAAAAACTGTTTTTT. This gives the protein CASSQVQGGSIEKLFF.

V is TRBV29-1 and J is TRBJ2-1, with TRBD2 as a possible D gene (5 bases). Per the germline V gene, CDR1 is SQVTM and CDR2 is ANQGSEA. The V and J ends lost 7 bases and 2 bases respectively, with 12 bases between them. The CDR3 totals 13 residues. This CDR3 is CSARAAPYNEQFF. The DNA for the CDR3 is TGCAGCGCAAGAGCGGCCCCCTACAATGAGCAGTTCTTC.

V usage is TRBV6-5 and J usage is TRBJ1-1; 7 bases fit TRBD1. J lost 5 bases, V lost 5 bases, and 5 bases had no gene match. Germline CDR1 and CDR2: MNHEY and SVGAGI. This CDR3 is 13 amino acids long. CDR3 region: CASSNPQGTEAFF. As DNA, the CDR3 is TGTGCCAGCAGTAACCCACAGGGGACTGAAGCTTTCTTT.

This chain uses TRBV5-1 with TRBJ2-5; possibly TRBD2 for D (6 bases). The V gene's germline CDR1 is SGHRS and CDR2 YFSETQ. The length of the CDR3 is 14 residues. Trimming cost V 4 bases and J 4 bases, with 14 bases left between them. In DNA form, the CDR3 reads TGCGCCAGCAGCCCGACGGGGGTTTTAGAGACCCAGTACTTC. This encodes CASSPTGVLETQYF.